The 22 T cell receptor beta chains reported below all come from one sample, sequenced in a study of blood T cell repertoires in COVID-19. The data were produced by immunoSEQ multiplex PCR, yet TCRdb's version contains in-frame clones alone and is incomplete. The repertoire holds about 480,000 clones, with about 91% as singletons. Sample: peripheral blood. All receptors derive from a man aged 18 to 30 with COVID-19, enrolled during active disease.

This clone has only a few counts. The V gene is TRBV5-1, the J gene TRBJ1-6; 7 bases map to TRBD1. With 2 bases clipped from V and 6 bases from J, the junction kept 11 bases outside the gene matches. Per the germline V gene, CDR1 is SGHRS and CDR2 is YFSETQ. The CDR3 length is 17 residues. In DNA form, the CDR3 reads TGCGCCAGCAGCTTAGGGAACAGGGGAAGCCTTAATTCACCCCTCCACTTT. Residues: CASSLGNRGSLNSPLHF.

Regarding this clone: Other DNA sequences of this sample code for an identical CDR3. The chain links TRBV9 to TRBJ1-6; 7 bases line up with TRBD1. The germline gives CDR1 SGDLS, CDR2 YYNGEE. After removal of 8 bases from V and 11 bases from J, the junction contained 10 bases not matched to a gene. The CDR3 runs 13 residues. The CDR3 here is CARPTGFHAPLHF. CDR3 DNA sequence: TGTGCCAGGCCGACAGGGTTTCACGCACCCCTCCACTTT.

CDR3 in DNA: TGTGCCAGCAGCCAGCGGGTCTCTGGGGCCAACGTCCTGACTTTC. The encoded protein is CASSQRVSGANVLTF. The chain combines TRBV3-1 (or the pseudogene TRBV3-2) with TRBJ2-6; D perhaps matches TRBD2 (5 bases). The CDR3 spans 15 residues. Germline V gene sequence: CDR1 LGHDT, CDR2 YNNKEL (reference sequence). Trimming took 3 bases from V and 0 from J, leaving 6 bases between them.

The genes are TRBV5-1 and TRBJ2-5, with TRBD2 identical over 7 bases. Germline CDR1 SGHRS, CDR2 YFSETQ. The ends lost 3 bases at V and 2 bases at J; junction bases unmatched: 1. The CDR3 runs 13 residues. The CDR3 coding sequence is TGCGCCAGCAGCTGGGGGGGTCAAGAGACCCAGTACTTC. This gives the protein CASSWGGQETQYF.

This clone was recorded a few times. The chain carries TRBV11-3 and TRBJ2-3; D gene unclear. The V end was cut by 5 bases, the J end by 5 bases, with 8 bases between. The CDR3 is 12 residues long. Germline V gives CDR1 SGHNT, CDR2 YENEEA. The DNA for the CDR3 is TGTGCCAGCAGCCTATACCAAGATACGCAGTATTTT. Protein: CASSLYQDTQYF.

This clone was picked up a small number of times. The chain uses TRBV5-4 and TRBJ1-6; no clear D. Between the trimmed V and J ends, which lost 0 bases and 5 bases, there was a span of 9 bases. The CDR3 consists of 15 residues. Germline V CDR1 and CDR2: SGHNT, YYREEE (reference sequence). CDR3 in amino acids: CASSLAGNDNSPLHF. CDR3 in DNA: TGTGCCAGCAGCTTGGCGGGGAACGATAATTCACCCCTCCACTTT.

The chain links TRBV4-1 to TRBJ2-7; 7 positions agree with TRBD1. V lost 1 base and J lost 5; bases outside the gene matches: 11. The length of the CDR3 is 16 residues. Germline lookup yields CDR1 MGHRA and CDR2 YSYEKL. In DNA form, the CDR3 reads TGCGCCAGCAGCCAAGTTATGGACAGGATGGGGGACGAGCAGTACTTC. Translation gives CASSQVMDRMGDEQYF.

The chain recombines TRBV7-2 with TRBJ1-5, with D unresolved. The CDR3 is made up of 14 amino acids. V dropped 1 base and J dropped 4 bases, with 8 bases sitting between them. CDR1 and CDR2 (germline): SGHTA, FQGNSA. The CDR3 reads CASSLGTGNQPQHF. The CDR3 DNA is TGTGCCAGCAGCTTAGGTACGGGAAATCAGCCCCAGCATTTT.

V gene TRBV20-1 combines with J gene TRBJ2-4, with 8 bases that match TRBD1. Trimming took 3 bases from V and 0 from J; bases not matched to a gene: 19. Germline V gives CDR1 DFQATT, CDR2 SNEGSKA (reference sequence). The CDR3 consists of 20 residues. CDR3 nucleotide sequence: TGCAGTGCTAGTTTAGGCGACAGGGGCCGGACTACAATAGCCAAAAACATTCAGTACTTC. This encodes CSASLGDRGRTTIAKNIQYF.

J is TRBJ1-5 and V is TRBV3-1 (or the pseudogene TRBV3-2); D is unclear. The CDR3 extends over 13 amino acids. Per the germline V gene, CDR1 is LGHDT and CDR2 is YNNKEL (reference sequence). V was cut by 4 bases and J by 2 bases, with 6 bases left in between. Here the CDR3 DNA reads TGTGCCAGCAGCCTCCCCGGCAATCAGCCCCAGCATTTT. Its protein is CASSLPGNQPQHF.

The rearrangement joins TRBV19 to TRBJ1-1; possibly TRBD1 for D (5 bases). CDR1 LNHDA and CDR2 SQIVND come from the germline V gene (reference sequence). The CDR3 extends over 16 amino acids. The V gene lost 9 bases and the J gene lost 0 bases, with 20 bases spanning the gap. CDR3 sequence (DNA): TGTGCCAGCTATCCCCGGAGGGGCCCCATGAACACTGAAGCTTTCTTT. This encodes CASYPRRGPMNTEAFF.

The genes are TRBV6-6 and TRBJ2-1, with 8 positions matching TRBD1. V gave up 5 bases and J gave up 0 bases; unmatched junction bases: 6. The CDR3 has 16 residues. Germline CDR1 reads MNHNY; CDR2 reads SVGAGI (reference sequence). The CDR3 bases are TGTGCCAGCAGTCCGTGGACAGGGAGCTCCTACAATGAGCAGTTCTTC. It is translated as CASSPWTGSSYNEQFF.

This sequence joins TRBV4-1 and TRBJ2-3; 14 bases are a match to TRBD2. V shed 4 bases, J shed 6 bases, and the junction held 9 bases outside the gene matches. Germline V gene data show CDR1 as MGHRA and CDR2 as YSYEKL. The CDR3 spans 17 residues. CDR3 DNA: TGCGCCAGCAGCCTCGGGACTAGCGGGAGTCTCGGGGATACGCAGTATTTT. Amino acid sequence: CASSLGTSGSLGDTQYF.

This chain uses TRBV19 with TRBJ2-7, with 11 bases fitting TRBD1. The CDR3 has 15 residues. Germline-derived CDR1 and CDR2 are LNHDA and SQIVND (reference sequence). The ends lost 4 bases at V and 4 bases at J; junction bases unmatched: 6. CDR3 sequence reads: CASSTRDRGSYEQYF. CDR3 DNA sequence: TGTGCCAGTAGTACCCGGGACAGGGGGAGTTACGAGCAGTACTTC.

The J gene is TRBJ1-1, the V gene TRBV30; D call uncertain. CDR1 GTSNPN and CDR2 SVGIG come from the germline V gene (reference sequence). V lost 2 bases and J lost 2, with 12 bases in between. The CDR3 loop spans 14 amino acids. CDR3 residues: CAWSSEYGNTEAFF. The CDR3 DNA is TGTGCCTGGAGTTCTGAGTACGGTAACACTGAAGCTTTCTTT.

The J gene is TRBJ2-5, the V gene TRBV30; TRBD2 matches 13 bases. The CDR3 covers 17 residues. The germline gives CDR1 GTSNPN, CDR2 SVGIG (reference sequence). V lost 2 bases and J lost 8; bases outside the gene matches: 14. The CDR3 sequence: CAWSNDPLAGGWSTQYF. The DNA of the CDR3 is TGTGCCTGGAGTAACGACCCACTAGCGGGAGGGTGGAGTACCCAGTACTTC.

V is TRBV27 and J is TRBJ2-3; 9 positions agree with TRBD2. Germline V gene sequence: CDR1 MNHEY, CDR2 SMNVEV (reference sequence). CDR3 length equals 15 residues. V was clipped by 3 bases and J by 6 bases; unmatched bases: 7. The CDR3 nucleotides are TGTGCCAGCAGTTTGGCGGGGGGGGGTTGGGATACGCAGTATTTT. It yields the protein CASSLAGGGWDTQYF.

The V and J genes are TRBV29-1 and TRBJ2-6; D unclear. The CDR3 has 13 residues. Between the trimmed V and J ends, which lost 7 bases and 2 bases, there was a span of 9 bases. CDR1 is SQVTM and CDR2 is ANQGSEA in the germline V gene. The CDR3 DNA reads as TGCAGCGCATCTAGTGCTGGGGCCAACGTCCTGACTTTC. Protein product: CSASSAGANVLTF.

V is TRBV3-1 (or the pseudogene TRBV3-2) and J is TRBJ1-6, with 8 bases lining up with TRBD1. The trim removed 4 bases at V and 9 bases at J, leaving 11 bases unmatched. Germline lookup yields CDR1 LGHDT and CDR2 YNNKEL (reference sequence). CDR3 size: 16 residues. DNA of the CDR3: TGTGCCAGCAGCCGATCGACCGGGACAGGCGCTTCACCCCTCCACTTT. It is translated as CASSRSTGTGASPLHF.

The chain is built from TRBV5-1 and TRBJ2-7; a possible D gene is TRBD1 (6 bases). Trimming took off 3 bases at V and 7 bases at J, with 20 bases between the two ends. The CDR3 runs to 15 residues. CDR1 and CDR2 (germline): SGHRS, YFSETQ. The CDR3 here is CASSSKPGAAGEQYF. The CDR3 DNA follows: TGCGCCAGCAGCTCTAAACCAGGGGCAGCAGGGGAGCAGTACTTC.

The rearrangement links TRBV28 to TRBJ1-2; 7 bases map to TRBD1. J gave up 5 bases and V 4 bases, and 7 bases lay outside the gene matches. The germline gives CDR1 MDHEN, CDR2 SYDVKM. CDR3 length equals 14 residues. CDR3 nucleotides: TGTGCCAGCAGTTGGAGACAGGGCCTTTATGGCTACACCTTC. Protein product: CASSWRQGLYGYTF.

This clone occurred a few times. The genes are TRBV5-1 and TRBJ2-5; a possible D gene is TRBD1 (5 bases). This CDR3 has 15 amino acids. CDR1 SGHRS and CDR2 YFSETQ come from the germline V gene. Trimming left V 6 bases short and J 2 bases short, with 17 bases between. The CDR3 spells CASTSTGQGQETQYF. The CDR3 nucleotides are TGCGCCAGCACCTCCACCGGACAAGGGCAAGAGACCCAGTACTTC. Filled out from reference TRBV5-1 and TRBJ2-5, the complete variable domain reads KAGVTQTPRYLIKTRGQQVTLSCSPISGHRSVSWYQQTPGQGLQFLFEYFSETQRNKGNFPGRFSGRQFSNSRSEMNVSTLELGDSALYLCASTSTGQGQETQYFGPGTRLLVL.